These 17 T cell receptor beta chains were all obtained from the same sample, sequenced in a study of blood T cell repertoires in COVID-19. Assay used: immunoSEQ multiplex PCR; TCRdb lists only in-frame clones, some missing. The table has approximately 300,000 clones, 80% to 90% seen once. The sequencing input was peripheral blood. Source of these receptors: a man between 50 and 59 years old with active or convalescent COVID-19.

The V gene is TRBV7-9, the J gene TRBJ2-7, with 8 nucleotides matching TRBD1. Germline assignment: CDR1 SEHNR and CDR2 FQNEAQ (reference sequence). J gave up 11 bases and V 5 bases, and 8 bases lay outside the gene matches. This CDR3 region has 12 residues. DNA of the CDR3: TGTGCCAGCAGCCCACCTGGGGGACAGGAGTACTTC. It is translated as CASSPPGGQEYF.

CDR3 protein: CASSSAESSYNEQFF. The CDR3 nucleotides are TGTGCCAGCAGCTCCGCGGAGAGCTCCTACAATGAGCAGTTCTTC. V usage is TRBV11-3 and J usage is TRBJ2-1; no clear D. The germline gives CDR1 SGHNT, CDR2 YENEEA. The CDR3 has 15 residues. V lost 4 bases and J 0 bases, leaving 10 bases between the germline ends.

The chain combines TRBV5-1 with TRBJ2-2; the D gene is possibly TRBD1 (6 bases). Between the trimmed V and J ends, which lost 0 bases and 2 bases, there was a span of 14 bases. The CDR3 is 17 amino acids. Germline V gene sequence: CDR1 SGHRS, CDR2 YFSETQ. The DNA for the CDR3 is TGCGCCAGCAGCTTGGACAGGGTATCATTCAACACCGGGGAGCTGTTTTTT. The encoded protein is CASSLDRVSFNTGELFF.

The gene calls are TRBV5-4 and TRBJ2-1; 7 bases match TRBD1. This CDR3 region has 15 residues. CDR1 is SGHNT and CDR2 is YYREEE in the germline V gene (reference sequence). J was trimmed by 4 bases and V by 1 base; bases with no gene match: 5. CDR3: CASSLPGTVYNEQFF. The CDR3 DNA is TGTGCCAGCAGCTTGCCCGGGACAGTTTACAATGAGCAGTTCTTC.

The CDR3 DNA reads as TGTGCCAGCAGCTTAGGCGACAGCACCTACGAGCAGTACTTC. As protein: CASSLGDSTYEQYF. The chain joins TRBV7-8 to TRBJ2-7; possible D gene TRBD1, 5 bases. This CDR3 is built from 14 residues. CDR1 and CDR2 from the germline V gene are SGHVS and FQNEAQ. Between the trimmed V and J ends, which lost 1 base and 2 bases, there was a span of 9 bases.

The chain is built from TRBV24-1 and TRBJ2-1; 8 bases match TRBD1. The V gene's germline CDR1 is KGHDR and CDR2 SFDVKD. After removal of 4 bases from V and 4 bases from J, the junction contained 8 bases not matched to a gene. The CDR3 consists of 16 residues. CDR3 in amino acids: CATSEPGGAGYNEQFF. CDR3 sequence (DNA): TGTGCCACCAGTGAGCCAGGGGGCGCTGGATACAATGAGCAGTTCTTC.

CDR3 sequence: CASSNEGCGCGPLYNEQFF. The CDR3 DNA is TGTGCCAGCAGCAATGAGGGATGTGGATGTGGGCCCCTATACAATGAGCAGTTCTTC. V and J are TRBV21-1 and TRBJ2-1; the table's D call TRBD2 went unverified against the DNA. TRBV21-1 is deemed a pseudogene. This CDR3 comprises 19 residues.

CDR3 residues: CAWSDTVNTEAFF. The CDR3 bases are TGTGCCTGGAGTGATACAGTCAACACTGAAGCTTTCTTT. This sequence joins TRBV30 and TRBJ1-1; unclear D gene. The CDR3 runs 13 residues. V was clipped by 1 base and J by 2 bases, with 8 bases between them. Germline CDR1 is GTSNPN and CDR2 is SVGIG (reference sequence).

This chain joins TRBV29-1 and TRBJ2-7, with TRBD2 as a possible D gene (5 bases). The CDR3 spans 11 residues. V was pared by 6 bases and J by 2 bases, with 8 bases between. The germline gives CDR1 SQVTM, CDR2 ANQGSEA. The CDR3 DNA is TGCAGCGTCACCGGGACCTACGAGCAGTACTTC. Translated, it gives CSVTGTYEQYF.

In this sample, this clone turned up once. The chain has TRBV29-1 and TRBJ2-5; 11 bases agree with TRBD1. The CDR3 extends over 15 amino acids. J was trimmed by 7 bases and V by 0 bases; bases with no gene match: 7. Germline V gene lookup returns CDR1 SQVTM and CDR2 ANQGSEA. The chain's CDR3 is CSVEDLKGQGGTQYF. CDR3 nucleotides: TGCAGCGTTGAAGATTTAAAGGGACAGGGGGGGACCCAGTACTTC.

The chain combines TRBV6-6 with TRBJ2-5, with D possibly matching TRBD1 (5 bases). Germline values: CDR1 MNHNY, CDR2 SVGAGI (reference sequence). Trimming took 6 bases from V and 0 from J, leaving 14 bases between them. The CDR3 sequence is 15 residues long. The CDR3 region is CASSLQGRDQETQYF. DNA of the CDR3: TGTGCCAGCAGCCTCCAGGGTCGGGACCAAGAGACCCAGTACTTC.

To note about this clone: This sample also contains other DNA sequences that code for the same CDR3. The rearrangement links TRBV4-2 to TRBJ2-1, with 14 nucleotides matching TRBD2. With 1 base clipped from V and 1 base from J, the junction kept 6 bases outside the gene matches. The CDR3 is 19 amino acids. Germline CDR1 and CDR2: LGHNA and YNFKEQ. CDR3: CASSQVAGTSGSSYNEQFF. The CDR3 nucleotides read TGTGCCAGCAGCCAAGTCGCAGGGACTAGCGGGAGTTCCTACAATGAGCAGTTCTTC.

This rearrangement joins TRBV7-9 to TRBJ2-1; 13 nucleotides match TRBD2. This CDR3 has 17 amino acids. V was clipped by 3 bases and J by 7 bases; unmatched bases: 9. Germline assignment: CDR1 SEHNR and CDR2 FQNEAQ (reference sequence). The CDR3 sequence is CASSLSTSGRGKNEQFF. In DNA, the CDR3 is TGTGCCAGCAGCTTGAGTACTAGCGGGAGGGGCAAGAATGAGCAGTTCTTC.

This CDR3 reads CASNHGHTGELFF. The DNA of the CDR3 is TGTGCCAGCAATCATGGGCACACCGGGGAGCTGTTTTTT. V and J are TRBV12-3 or TRBV12-4 and TRBJ2-2; D gene ambiguous. This CDR3 is 13 amino acids long. V lost 7 bases, J lost 3 bases, and 9 bases lay in between.

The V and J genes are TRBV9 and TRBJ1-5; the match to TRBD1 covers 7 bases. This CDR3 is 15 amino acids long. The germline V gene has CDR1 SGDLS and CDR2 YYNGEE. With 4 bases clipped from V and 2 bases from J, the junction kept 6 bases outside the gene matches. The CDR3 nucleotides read TGTGCCAGCAGCAAAACAGGGGCAGGCAATCAGCCCCAGCATTTT. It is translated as CASSKTGAGNQPQHF.

The CDR3 protein is CAWRLTGGGYEQYF. The CDR3 region has the DNA TGTGCCTGGAGGTTGACAGGGGGGGGGTACGAGCAGTACTTC. V gene TRBV30 combines with J gene TRBJ2-7; 9 nucleotides align to TRBD1. Germline CDR1 and CDR2: GTSNPN and SVGIG (reference sequence). The CDR3 loop spans 14 amino acids. Trimming removed 3 bases from V and 4 bases from J; junction bases left unmatched: 7.

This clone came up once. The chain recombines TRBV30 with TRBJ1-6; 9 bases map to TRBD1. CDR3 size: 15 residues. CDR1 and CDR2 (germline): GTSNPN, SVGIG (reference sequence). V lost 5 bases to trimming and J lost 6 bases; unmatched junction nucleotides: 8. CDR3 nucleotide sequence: TGTGCCTGGTTCGGACAGGGGCTCGGTAATTCACCCCTCCACTTT. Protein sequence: CAWFGQGLGNSPLHF.